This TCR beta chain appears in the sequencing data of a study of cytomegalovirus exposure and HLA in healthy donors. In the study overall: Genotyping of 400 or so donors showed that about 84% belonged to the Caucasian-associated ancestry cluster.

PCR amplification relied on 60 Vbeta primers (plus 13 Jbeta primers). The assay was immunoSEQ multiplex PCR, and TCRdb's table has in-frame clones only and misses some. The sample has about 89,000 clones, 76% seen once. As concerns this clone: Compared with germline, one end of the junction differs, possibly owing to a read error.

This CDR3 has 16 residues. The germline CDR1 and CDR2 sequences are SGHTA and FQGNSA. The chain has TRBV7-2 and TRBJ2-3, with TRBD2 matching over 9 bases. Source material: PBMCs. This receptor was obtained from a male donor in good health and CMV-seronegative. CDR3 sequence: CANSLAGGGAGDTQYF. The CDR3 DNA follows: TGTGCCAACAGCTTAGCCGGCGGGGGGGCAGGAGATACGCAGTATTTT.